Following are 16 T cell receptor beta chains from one sample sequenced in a study of blood T cell repertoires in COVID-19. The protocol was immunoSEQ multiplex PCR, while the TCRdb copy is restricted to in-frame clones and leaves out a portion. The table has fewer than 200,000 clones, around nine tenths seen once. Sequencing was carried out using peripheral blood. These receptors originate from a woman in her seventies with COVID-19, enrolled during active disease.

The table lists this clone with a few counts. V usage is TRBV4-1 and J usage is TRBJ2-3, with TRBD1 matching over 7 bases. The CDR3 totals 14 residues. Germline-derived CDR1 and CDR2 are MGHRA and YSYEKL. With 1 base clipped from V and 4 bases from J, the junction kept 2 bases outside the gene matches. CDR3 protein: CASSQVQGSDTQYF. In nucleotides, the CDR3 is TGCGCCAGCAGCCAAGTACAGGGGTCAGATACGCAGTATTTT.

The gene calls are TRBV28 and TRBJ1-1, with 10 bases that match TRBD1. The V gene end was trimmed by 10 bases and the J gene end by 1 base; junction bases not matched to a gene: 3. Germline V gene lookup returns CDR1 MDHEN and CDR2 SYDVKM. The CDR3 is 13 amino acids. The CDR3 sequence: CAIWDRGNTEAFF. The CDR3 DNA sequence: TGTGCCATTTGGGACAGGGGGAACACTGAAGCTTTCTTT.

The chain carries TRBV20-1 and TRBJ1-2; weak D call: TRBD1 (5 bases). This CDR3 contains 11 residues. V lost 4 bases, J lost 7 bases, and 10 bases lay in between. CDR1 and CDR2 (germline): DFQATT, SNEGSKA (reference sequence). CDR3: CSAMTDPGYTF. The CDR3 DNA sequence: TGCAGTGCTATGACAGACCCTGGCTACACCTTC.

The DNA for the CDR3 is TGTGCCAGCAGTGAGAGGACTACGAGCGAGCAGTACTTC. Its translation: CASSERTTSEQYF. The chain has TRBV6-1 and TRBJ2-7; possible D gene TRBD2, 6 bases. Trimming took 3 bases from V and 6 from J, leaving 12 bases between them. CDR1 and CDR2 from the germline V gene are MNHNS and SASEGT. The CDR3 is made up of 13 amino acids.

The CDR3 coding sequence is TGTGCCATCATTTCAAGCGTGAGTAGCTACAATGAGCAGTTCTTC. This encodes CAIISSVSSYNEQFF. This chain connects TRBV10-3 to TRBJ2-1; unclear D gene. CDR1 and CDR2 from the germline V gene are ENHRY and SYGVKD. V was cut by 7 bases and J by 3 bases, with 16 bases left in between. CDR3 length equals 15 residues.

The chain is built from TRBV6-5 and TRBJ1-1; D perhaps matches TRBD1 (6 bases). The germline V gene has CDR1 MNHEY and CDR2 SVGAGI. The CDR3 contains 13 residues. Trimming shortened V by 5 bases and J by 1 base, and 8 bases separated the two germline ends. Here the CDR3 DNA reads TGTGCCAGCAGTCTACAGGGGAACACTGAAGCTTTCTTT. This encodes CASSLQGNTEAFF.

This chain uses TRBV6-5 with TRBJ1-2; the D gene is possibly TRBD1 (5 bases). The CDR3 spans 14 residues. V gave up 2 bases and J gave up 7 bases, with 14 bases separating them. The germline V gene has CDR1 MNHEY and CDR2 SVGAGI. The CDR3 is CASSYGARGSGYTF. CDR3 nucleotides: TGTGCCAGCAGTTACGGGGCGCGGGGATCTGGCTACACCTTC.

Remarks on this clone: The junction shows a germline mismatch at one end, possibly a read error. The J gene is TRBJ2-2, the V gene TRBV7-7; D gene uncertain. Germline CDR1 SSHAT, CDR2 FNYEAQ (reference sequence). This CDR3 has 15 residues. This chain's CDR3 is CASSTLTANTGELFF. The CDR3 region has the DNA TGTGCTAGCAGCACTCTCACTGCCAACACCGGGGAGCTGTTTTTT.

The chain links TRBV30 to TRBJ2-5; maybe TRBD1 (6 bases). CDR3 length equals 15 residues. Trimming took 0 bases from V and 4 from J, leaving 15 bases between them. CDR1 is GTSNPN and CDR2 is SVGIG in the germline V gene (reference sequence). The chain's CDR3 is CAWSVMPGERETQYF. Written as DNA, the CDR3 is TGTGCCTGGAGTGTAATGCCAGGGGAGAGAGAGACCCAGTACTTC. The variable domain in full, with the rest retrieved from reference TRBV30 and TRBJ2-5, is SQTIHQWPATLVQPVGSPLSLECTVEGTSNPNLYWYRQAAGRGLQLLFYSVGIGQISSEVPQNLSASRPQDRQFILSSKKLLLSDSGFYLCAWSVMPGERETQYFGPGTRLLVL.

V usage is TRBV6-5 and J usage is TRBJ1-5; D unresolved. Germline V gene data show CDR1 as MNHEY and CDR2 as SVGAGI. V was cut by 7 bases and J by 2 bases, with 15 bases left in between. The CDR3 is 15 residues long. CDR3 DNA sequence: TGTGCCAGCACCTCGTCCGAGGCAGGCAATCAGCCCCAGCATTTT. This sequence encodes CASTSSEAGNQPQHF.

The chain uses TRBV7-9 and TRBJ1-5; no reliable D call. V was cut by 2 bases and J by 4 bases, with 6 bases left in between. This CDR3 spans 13 amino acids. CDR1 is SEHNR, CDR2 FQNEAQ, per germline (reference sequence). The DNA of the CDR3 is TGTGCCAGCAGCTTATCGGGGAATCAGCCCCAGCATTTT. Amino acids: CASSLSGNQPQHF.

This chain joins TRBV29-1 and TRBJ2-7; TRBD1 might be the D (6 bases). This CDR3 comprises 15 residues. CDR1 and CDR2 (germline): SQVTM, ANQGSEA. The V end lost 0 bases, the J end lost 3 bases, and 15 bases lay between the germline ends. The CDR3 DNA follows: TGCAGCGTTGAAGAAGGTAGGGGACATCTCTACGAGCAGTACTTC. This codes for CSVEEGRGHLYEQYF.

The CDR3 spells CASSGRSGTSGAFSYEQYF. The CDR3 nucleotides read TGCGCCAGCAGTGGCAGATCCGGGACTAGCGGGGCGTTCTCCTACGAGCAGTACTTC. The V gene is TRBV10-2, the J gene TRBJ2-7, with 13 bases aligning to TRBD2. Germline CDR1 and CDR2: WSHSY and SAAADI. The CDR3 has 19 amino acids. Unmatched junction bases numbered 12, after V lost 4 bases and J lost 0 bases.

The chain recombines TRBV5-5 with TRBJ2-7, with a weak D call TRBD1 (5 bases). In germline, CDR1 is SGHKS, CDR2 YYEKEE (reference sequence). The CDR3 sequence is 14 residues long. V was clipped by 1 base and J by 3 bases, with 11 bases between them. The CDR3 here is CASSLTLRVYEQYF. The CDR3 nucleotides are TGTGCCAGCAGCTTGACACTCAGGGTCTACGAGCAGTACTTC.

The DNA of the CDR3 is TGTGCCAGCAACGGACAGGGAGGGACTGAAGCTTTCTTT. Protein sequence: CASNGQGGTEAFF. This chain connects TRBV6-5 to TRBJ1-1; the match to TRBD1 covers 8 bases. The V gene's germline CDR1 is MNHEY and CDR2 SVGAGI. Trimming at V came to 7 bases and at J to 5 bases, leaving 6 bases not matched to a gene. The CDR3 sequence is 13 residues long.

The V and J genes are TRBV27 and TRBJ1-1, with D maybe TRBD1 (6 bases). The CDR3 has 13 amino acids. Germline CDR1 is MNHEY and CDR2 is SMNVEV (reference sequence). V dropped 2 bases and J dropped 3 bases, with 7 bases sitting between them. Here the CDR3 reads CASSLTGYTEAFF. DNA for the CDR3: TGTGCCAGCAGTTTAACAGGGTACACTGAAGCTTTCTTT.